These T cell receptor beta chains were read from a single sample in a study of patients and donors after allogeneic stem cell transplantation. TCRdb analysed the RT-PCR reads with MiXCR anew, one entry per CDR3 protein. This sample has roughly 940,000 distinct CDR3 sequences, with 15% to 20% found just once. The sample comprised blood, either unsorted or a sorted T cell fraction (not recorded which). The receptor set was obtained from a human donor who was either an allogeneic HSCT recipient or a stem cell or donor lymphocyte infusion donor (not recorded which). It is not recorded whose cells these are; they may come from a transplant donor. Both conserved end residues are part of each CDR3. D genes are given only for firm matches. Some rows mark clone size as missing; the rest say once, few, many or name a class of expanded clone.

size | J | D | V | CDR3 | DNA
. | TRBJ1-3 | . | TRBV29-1 | CSAGLLQATGNTIYF | TGCAGCGCAGGCCTCCTCCAAGCCACTGGAAACACCATATATTTT
. | TRBJ2-7 | . | TRBV6-1 | CASKRGGDSIYEQYF | TGTGCCAGTAAGAGGGGGGGGGACAGCATCTACGAGCAGTACTTC
. | TRBJ2-7 | . | TRBV9 | CASSVDLQGYEQYF | TGTGCCAGCAGCGTCGACCTACAGGGCTACGAGCAGTACTTC
. | TRBJ2-7 | TRBD1 | TRBV12-3/TRBV12-4 | CASRYGTGTSYEQYF | TGTGCCAGCAGGTACGGGACAGGGACCTCCTACGAGCAGTACTTC
few | TRBJ2-7 | . | TRBV4-1 | CASSTTWPETFYEQYF | TGCGCCAGCAGCACCACCTGGCCAGAGACTTTTTACGAGCAGTACTTC
. | TRBJ2-4 | . | TRBV9 | CASSSGGSAKNIQYF | TGTGCCAGCAGCTCTGGGGGGTCAGCCAAAAACATTCAGTACTTC
. | TRBJ1-6 | . | TRBV3-1 | CASSPPWGLGNSPLHF | TGTGCCAGCAGCCCCCCCTGGGGCCTTGGTAATTCACCCCTCCACTTT
. | TRBJ2-1 | TRBD2 | TRBV24-1 | CATSEPGLALDEQFF | TGTGCCACCAGTGAGCCGGGACTAGCTTTAGATGAGCAGTTCTTC
many | TRBJ2-1 | TRBD2 | TRBV7-7 | CASSSRLAERNEQFF | TGTGCTAGCAGTTCGAGACTAGCGGAACGGAATGAGCAGTTCTTC
few | TRBJ2-5 | TRBD1 | TRBV18 | CASSPTTGTETQYF | TGTGCCAGCTCACCGACGACAGGGACCGAGACCCAGTACTTC
few | TRBJ2-3 | TRBD2 | TRBV7-3 | CASSLIGGIDTQYF | TGTGCCAGCAGCTTAATCGGGGGGATAGATACGCAGTATTTT
few | TRBJ2-7 | . | TRBV5-5 | CASRRDSRAYEQYF | TGTGCCAGCAGACGGGACTCTAGGGCCTACGAGCAGTACTTC
. | TRBJ2-7 | . | TRBV15 | CATSRTIGTPSGEQYF | TGTGCCACCAGCAGAACGATCGGGACGCCGTCTGGCGAGCAGTACTTC
. | TRBJ1-1 | TRBD1 | TRBV12-3/TRBV12-4 | CASRSIKAGTETEAFF | TGTGCCAGCAGATCTATAAAGGCCGGGACAGAAACCGAAGCTTTCTTT
. | TRBJ2-1 | . | TRBV12-3/TRBV12-4 | CASSSGRASSYNEQFF | TGTGCCAGCAGTTCTGGGCGGGCTAGCTCCTACAATGAGCAGTTCTTC
. | TRBJ1-6 | TRBD1 | TRBV6-1 | CASSAGTGDSPLHF | TGTGCCAGCAGCGCCGGGACAGGGGATTCACCCCTCCACTTT
. | TRBJ1-3 | . | TRBV7-6 | CASSLARRGSGNTIYF | TGTGCCAGCAGCCTCGCAAGACGGGGATCTGGAAACACCATATATTTT
. | TRBJ2-1 | . | TRBV6-5 | CASSYSWQGWEDNEQFF | TGTGCCAGCAGTTACTCGTGGCAGGGATGGGAGGACAATGAGCAGTTCTTC
few | TRBJ2-1 | TRBD2 | TRBV4-2 | CASSQDPSGAYNEQFF | TGTGCCAGCAGCCAAGATCCGAGCGGGGCTTACAATGAGCAGTTCTTC
. | TRBJ2-4 | TRBD2 | TRBV11-2 | CASSLDGLAGNIQYF | TGTGCCAGCAGCTTAGATGGACTAGCTGGGAACATTCAGTACTTC
few | TRBJ2-3 | . | TRBV6-2/TRBV6-3 | CASSYFDGEVDTQYF | TGTGCCAGCAGTTACTTCGACGGGGAGGTAGATACGCAGTATTTT
. | TRBJ1-3 | . | TRBV12-3/TRBV12-4 | CASSLASYSGYTIYF | TGTGCCAGCAGTTTGGCCAGCTACTCTGGATACACCATATATTTT
. | TRBJ2-3 | TRBD1 | TRBV5-1 | CASSLGTGSSDTQYF | TGCGCCAGCAGCCTGGGGACAGGGTCATCCGATACGCAGTATTTT
. | TRBJ1-2 | TRBD1 | TRBV20-1 | CSARPSTGQGGYGYTF | TGCAGTGCTAGACCTTCGACGGGACAGGGCGGGTATGGCTACACCTTC
. | TRBJ2-3 | . | TRBV9 | CASSVATSTDTQYF | TGTGCCAGCAGCGTGGCCACATCAACAGATACGCAGTATTTT
many | TRBJ2-2 | . | TRBV12-3/TRBV12-4 | CASSLRVGELFF | TGTGCCAGCAGTTTAAGGGTCGGGGAGCTGTTTTTT
. | TRBJ1-1 | . | TRBV20-1 | CSAIPDRNTEAFF | TGCAGTGCTATCCCGGACAGGAACACTGAAGCTTTCTTT
once | TRBJ1-1 | . | TRBV5-6 | CASSWAFRDTEAFF | TGTGCCAGCAGCTGGGCCTTTAGGGACACTGAAGCTTTCTTT
few | TRBJ2-2 | . | TRBV4-2 | CASAQDFGGPRPGELFF | TGTGCCAGCGCGCAAGATTTTGGAGGGCCCCGCCCCGGGGAGCTGTTTTTT
few | TRBJ2-2 | . | TRBV7-2 | CASRAGKNTGELFF | TGTGCCAGCAGGGCAGGCAAGAACACCGGGGAGCTGTTTTTT
few | TRBJ2-2 | . | TRBV5-1 | CASSSDPNTGELFF | TGCGCCAGCAGCTCCGACCCGAACACCGGGGAGCTGTTTTTT
. | TRBJ2-5 | . | TRBV7-2 | CASSFYPGGETQYF | TGTGCCAGCAGCTTCTACCCAGGGGGGGAGACCCAGTACTTC
many | TRBJ2-1 | TRBD1 | TRBV12-3/TRBV12-4 | CASRSDRDGNEQFF | TGTGCCAGCAGATCGGACAGGGACGGCAATGAGCAGTTCTTC
. | TRBJ1-3 | TRBD1 | TRBV3-1 | CASSQKTGVGNTIYF | TGTGCCAGCAGCCAAAAGACAGGGGTTGGAAACACCATATATTTT
once | TRBJ2-7 | TRBD1 | TRBV11-2 | CASSSTGTGNEQYF | TGTGCCAGCAGCTCAACCGGGACAGGGAATGAGCAGTACTTC
. | TRBJ2-3 | . | TRBV12-3/TRBV12-4 | CASSLWLSDSSTDTQYF | TGTGCCAGCAGTTTATGGCTGTCTGATTCTAGCACAGATACGCAGTATTTT
. | TRBJ1-5 | . | TRBV6-1 | CASSAKGGQPQHF | TGTGCCAGCAGTGCTAAGGGGGGTCAGCCCCAGCATTTT
. | TRBJ2-3 | . | TRBV5-1 | CASSAAGMSTDTQYF | TGCGCCAGCAGCGCGGCGGGGATGAGCACAGATACGCAGTATTTT
. | TRBJ1-4 | TRBD1 | TRBV20-1 | CSAIPGQSDEKLFF | TGCAGTGCTATACCGGGACAGTCTGATGAAAAACTGTTTTTT